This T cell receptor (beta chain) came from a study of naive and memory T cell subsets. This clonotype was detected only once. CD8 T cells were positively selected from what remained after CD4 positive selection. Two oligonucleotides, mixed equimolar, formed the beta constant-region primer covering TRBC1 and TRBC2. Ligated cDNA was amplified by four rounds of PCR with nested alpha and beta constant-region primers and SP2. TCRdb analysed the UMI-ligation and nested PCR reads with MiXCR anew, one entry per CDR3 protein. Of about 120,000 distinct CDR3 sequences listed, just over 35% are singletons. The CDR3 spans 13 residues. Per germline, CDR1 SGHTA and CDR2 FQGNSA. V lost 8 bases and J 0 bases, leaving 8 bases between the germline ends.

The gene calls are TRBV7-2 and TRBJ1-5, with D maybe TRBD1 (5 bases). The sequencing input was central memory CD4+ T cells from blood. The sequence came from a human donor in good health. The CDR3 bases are TGTGCCAGCCGGGGGGATAGCAATCAGCCCCAGCATTTT. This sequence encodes CASRGDSNQPQHF.